The rows below give T cell receptor beta chains drawn from one sample of a study of blood T cell repertoires in acute mononucleosis. Measured with immunoSEQ multiplex PCR; TCRdb has only the in-frame clones, and not every one. This sample has thousands of clones, with 68% found just once. The sample here was EBV GLC epitope tetramer+ CD8+ T cells sorted from PBMCs, taken during acute infectious mononucleosis. Receptors originate from a woman aged 18-29 years with infectious mononucleosis caused by EBV. CDR3s include the opening cysteine and the closing phenylalanine or tryptophan. Size is omitted from some rows. Given values are once, few, many or a class for expanded clones.

v_call	j_call	clone_size	cdr3_length	cdr3_aa
TRBV4-3	TRBJ1-6	many	16	CASSQTTGEVQFTLHF
TRBV7-9	TRBJ2-5	-	18	CASSPRTGTSGEKETQYF
TRBV23-1	TRBJ1-6	few	16	CASSQTTGEVQFTLHF
TRBV2	TRBJ2-2	-	15	CASSSGGWPPGSCFF
TRBV9	TRBJ2-7	-	14	CASSLEGALDEQYF
TRBV14	TRBJ2-3	-	13	CASSQSPGGRLYF
TRBV6-5	TRBJ2-5	-	14	CASRLWTGQETQYF
TRBV14	TRBJ1-1	-	18	CASSGNPQTGPMNTEAFF
TRBV7-4	TRBJ2-7	-	14	CASSVAGGMGEQYF
TRBV29-1	TRBJ1-4	once	12	CSVGGTNEKLFF
TRBV7-4	TRBJ2-7	few	14	CASGAGANPYEQYF